The sequence of this T cell receptor beta chain was determined in a study of T cell responses to AZD1222 COVID-19 vaccine. Study in general: Timing groups of about 4 and about 12 weeks for second doses were pooled. Findings of the study overall: Baseline serostatus was positive in only six AZD1222 recipients. At 160-218 and 743-854, vaccine-associated CD4 TCRs were dominant, and they spanned spike. Reports indicate that nearly half of spike-specific TCRs are directed at unmutated variant regions.

This CDR3 is 11 amino acids long. In germline, CDR1 is DFQATT, CDR2 SNEGSKA (reference sequence). Trimming removed 6 bases at V and 7 bases at J, with 12 bases between. Clones were sequenced by immunoSEQ multiplex PCR, and TCRdb holds only the in-frame ones, with some missing. The sample includes around 110,000 clones, less than 90% of them seen just once. A single count supports this clone. Its antigen is unidentified. This clonotype was sampled from an adult in good health. The rearrangement links TRBV20-1 to TRBJ1-1; D remains ambiguous. Specimen: peripheral blood, collected on day 0 of AZD1222 vaccination. DNA of the CDR3: TGCAGTGCCCCAGAGGTTAATGAAGCTTTCTTT. Amino acids: CSAPEVNEAFF.